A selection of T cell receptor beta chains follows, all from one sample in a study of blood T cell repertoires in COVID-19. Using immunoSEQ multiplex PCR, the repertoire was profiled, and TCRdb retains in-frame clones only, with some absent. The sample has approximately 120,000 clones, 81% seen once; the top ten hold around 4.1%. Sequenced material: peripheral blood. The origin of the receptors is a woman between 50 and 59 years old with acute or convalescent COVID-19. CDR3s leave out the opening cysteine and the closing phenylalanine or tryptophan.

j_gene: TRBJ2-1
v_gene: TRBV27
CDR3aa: ASGGGGEQF

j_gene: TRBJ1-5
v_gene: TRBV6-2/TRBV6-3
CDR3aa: ASSYLGGFSNQPQH

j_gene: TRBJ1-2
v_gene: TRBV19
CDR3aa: ASSIMARGTPTYGYT

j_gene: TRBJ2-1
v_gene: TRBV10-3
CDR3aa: AITPSGGSYNEQF

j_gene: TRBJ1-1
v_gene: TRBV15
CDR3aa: ATSREGVTEAF

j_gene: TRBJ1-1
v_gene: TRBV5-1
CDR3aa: ASSLATRAEAF

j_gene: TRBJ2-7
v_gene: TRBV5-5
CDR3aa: ASSVAGLLSYEQY

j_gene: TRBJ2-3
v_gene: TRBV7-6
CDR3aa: ASSSGEITDTQY

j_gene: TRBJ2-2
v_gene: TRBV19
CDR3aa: ASSRQGANTGELF

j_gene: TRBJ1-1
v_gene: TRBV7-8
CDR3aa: ASSLGQGRTEAF

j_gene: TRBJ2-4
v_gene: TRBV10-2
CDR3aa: ASSTGGAKNIQY

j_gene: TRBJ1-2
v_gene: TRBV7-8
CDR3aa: ASSFAGNPGYT

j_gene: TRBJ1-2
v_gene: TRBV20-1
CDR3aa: SASRGEGYT

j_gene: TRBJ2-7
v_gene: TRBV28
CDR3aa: ASRVTGGVSYEQY

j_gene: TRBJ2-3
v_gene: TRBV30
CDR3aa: AWNDGADTQY

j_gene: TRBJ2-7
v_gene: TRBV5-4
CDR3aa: ASSSGTGIQEQY

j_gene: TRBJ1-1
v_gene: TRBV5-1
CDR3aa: ASSLLSQGVDTEAF

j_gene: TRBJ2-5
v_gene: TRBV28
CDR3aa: ASSVGGQTTQVGY

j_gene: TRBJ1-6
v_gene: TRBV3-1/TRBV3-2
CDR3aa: ASSQGGQGSPLH

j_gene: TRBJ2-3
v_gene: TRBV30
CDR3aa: AWSVGGSTDTQY